The TCR beta chain described here comes from a study of blood T cell repertoires in COVID-19. Profiling relied on immunoSEQ multiplex PCR, and the TCRdb table lists in-frame clones only, not all of them. The sample yields roughly 300,000 clones, around 90% seen once. The germline gives CDR1 LGHDT, CDR2 YNNKEL (reference sequence). CDR3 length: 17 amino acids. J gave up 6 bases and V 4 bases, and 13 bases lay outside the gene matches. V and J are TRBV3-1 (or the pseudogene TRBV3-2) and TRBJ2-1, with 9 positions matching TRBD2. The TCR comes from a woman between 25 and 40 years old with COVID-19, enrolled during active disease. Material for sequencing was peripheral blood. This CDR3 is CASSRRVGSGSVNEQFF. Here the CDR3 DNA reads TGTGCCAGCAGCCGGAGAGTGGGTAGCGGGAGCGTCAATGAGCAGTTCTTC.